One and the same sample provided the 12 T cell receptor beta chains below, sequenced in a study of cytomegalovirus exposure and HLA in healthy donors. Profiling relied on immunoSEQ multiplex PCR, and the TCRdb table lists in-frame clones only, not all of them. The sample lists a few hundred thousand clones; approximately 90% were seen once. Sequenced material: PBMCs. These receptors originate from a woman younger than 30 in good health and CMV-seronegative.

The V gene is TRBV28, the J gene TRBJ1-1; possibly TRBD1 for D (5 bases). CDR3 length: 13 residues. CDR1 and CDR2 from the germline V gene are MDHEN and SYDVKM. With 5 bases removed from V and 10 bases from J, the gap between germline ends came to 17 bases. The CDR3 DNA reads as TGTGCCAGCAGTAAACAACAACTTGGGGCAGCTTTCTTT. This codes for CASSKQQLGAAFF.

This chain connects TRBV21-1 to TRBJ1-5; the listed D gene, TRBD1, was not tested against the DNA. TRBV21-1 is a recognized pseudogene. The CDR3 loop spans 15 amino acids. In DNA form, the CDR3 reads TGTGCCAGCAGCAAAGTCCCGACAGGTCAGCAGCCCCAGCATTTT. Translation: CASSKVPTGQQPQHF.

This chain connects TRBV11-3 to TRBJ2-3, with D possibly TRBD2 on 5 matching bases. The V and J ends lost 5 bases and 6 bases respectively, with 12 bases between them. The length of the CDR3 is 13 residues. The germline gives CDR1 SGHNT, CDR2 YENEEA. The CDR3 here is CASSEGPSDTQYF. In DNA form, the CDR3 reads TGTGCCAGCAGCGAGGGTCCCTCCGATACGCAGTATTTT.

The rearrangement links TRBV18 to TRBJ1-1, with D unresolved. The V gene's germline CDR1 is KGHSH and CDR2 LQKENI. V lost 3 bases and J 4 bases, leaving 15 bases between the germline ends. This CDR3 has 15 amino acids. CDR3 nucleotide sequence: TGTGCCAGCTCACCGCCAGGTATTCGGTTCACTGAAGCTTTCTTT. Translation gives CASSPPGIRFTEAFF.

As to this clone: Other DNA sequences in this specimen translate into the identical CDR3. The chain recombines TRBV2 with TRBJ2-3; no clear D. The CDR3 is made up of 11 amino acids. Trimming cost V 4 bases and J 6 bases, with 5 bases left between them. Looked up from germline, CDR1 is SNHLY and CDR2 is FYNNEI. The DNA of the CDR3 is TGTGCCAGCAGTGCCGTGGATACGCAGTATTTT. It yields the protein CASSAVDTQYF.

V is TRBV6-5 and J is TRBJ2-7; the D gene is possibly TRBD2 (6 bases). The CDR3 runs to 15 residues. V was pared by 5 bases and J by 1 base, with 15 bases between. The germline V gene encodes CDR1 MNHEY and CDR2 SVGAGI. The CDR3 region is CASSKLPGTSYEQYF. The DNA of the CDR3 is TGTGCCAGCAGTAAACTTCCCGGGACTTCCTACGAGCAGTACTTC.

The table lists this clone with a few counts. CDR3 DNA: TGTGCCAGCAGCTTAACGATCGGCGAGCAGTACTTC. As protein: CASSLTIGEQYF. This rearrangement joins TRBV7-9 to TRBJ2-7; D is ambiguous. The CDR3 spans 12 residues. Germline CDR1 is SEHNR and CDR2 is FQNEAQ (reference sequence). Trimming removed 2 bases from V and 6 bases from J, with 8 bases in between.

In nucleotides, the CDR3 is TGTGCCAGCTCACCACCGGGAGTACTAGATGAAGCTTTCTTT. This encodes CASSPPGVLDEAFF. J is TRBJ1-1 and V is TRBV18, with D unclear. CDR1 is KGHSH and CDR2 is LQKENI in the germline V gene. V lost 0 bases to trimming and J lost 7 bases, with 12 bases between them. This CDR3 spans 14 amino acids.

The CDR3 region is CASSLKDMQPQHF. In nucleotides, the CDR3 is TGTGCCAGCAGCCTCAAGGACATGCAGCCCCAGCATTTT. The chain uses TRBV6-5 and TRBJ1-5; D is possibly TRBD1 (5 bases). The V and J ends lost 6 bases and 7 bases respectively, with 13 bases between them. The germline V gene encodes CDR1 MNHEY and CDR2 SVGAGI. The CDR3 covers 13 residues.

This chain uses TRBV9 with TRBJ2-3; 14 nucleotides match TRBD2. From germline, CDR1 is SGDLS and CDR2 YYNGEE. The V and J ends lost 0 bases and 3 bases, in that order; junction bases with no gene match: 3. This CDR3 is 17 amino acids long. The CDR3 is CASSVGGTSGSTDTQYF. CDR3 coding DNA: TGTGCCAGCAGCGTAGGGGGGACTAGCGGGAGTACAGATACGCAGTATTTT.

V and J are TRBV19 and TRBJ2-3; perhaps TRBD1 as D (5 bases). Trimming took off 1 base at V and 0 bases at J, with 8 bases between the two ends. CDR3 length: 15 residues. CDR1 and CDR2 (germline): LNHDA, SQIVND (reference sequence). CDR3 loop: CASSIGGSSTDTQYF. The CDR3 DNA is TGTGCCAGTAGTATAGGGGGCTCTAGCACAGATACGCAGTATTTT.

J is TRBJ2-2 and V is TRBV5-1; tentatively, D is TRBD2 (6 bases). The ends were cut back, 4 bases at V and 1 base at J, with 14 bases in the middle. Germline V gives CDR1 SGHRS, CDR2 YFSETQ. There are 16 residues in the CDR3. The DNA for the CDR3 is TGCGCCAGCAGCCCACGGGACTCCGTGAACACCGGGGAGCTGTTTTTT. This sequence encodes CASSPRDSVNTGELFF.